This record looks at one TCR beta chain sequence and its context. Its cognate antigen has yet to be identified. Base quality data are lacking; no much larger clone is found one base away. Receptor amplification or capture employed 5' RACE. Sequenced using an Illumina HiSeq 2500. The second PCR ran for about 6 to 11 cycles and used a J-beta primer mix along with a sample-barcoded 5' primer. A unique molecular identifier was introduced onto each TCR beta cDNA molecule by a template-switch 5' adaptor carrying 12 random nucleotides. Each sample yielded at least 3 million CDR3-containing paired-end reads. The Mint cDNA synthesis kit, primed by a TRBC-specific oligonucleotide, was used to synthesize first-strand cDNA from all RNA. Following uracil-DNA glycosylase treatment, all cDNA underwent a first 18-cycle PCR with the universal primers M1SS and BC2_uni_R. In the source study's methods: Each sample was normalized by randomly selecting 1 million high-quality reads, each carrying a distinct molecular identifier. Reads sharing molecular identifiers were discarded rather than binned into consensus sequences. MiTCR, set to a Q25 quality threshold and the strictest error-elimination algorithm, was used for CDR3 identification, clonotype clustering and error correction. A nonparametric unseen species model with Euler transformation was used to estimate a lower bound on total TCR beta diversity. TCRdb cleaned the public reads at Q25 with fastp, built clones with MiXCR and kept in-frame beta chains. Rows are unified per CDR3 protein, each entry keeping the most common DNA and genes. TCRdb, not the original authors, processed these V and J calls. This sample holds around 800,000 distinct CDR3 sequences; around 68% were observed only once. Clones ranked in the top ten supply approximately 30% of the sample.

The trim is 4 bases for V and 14 bases for J, with a gap of 18 bases between the germline ends. CDR1 and CDR2 are drawn from the germline V gene (reference sequence): LNHNV, YYDKDF. Spanning cysteine to phenylalanine, the CDR3 consists of 13 amino acids. The retained sequence is limited to the CDR3, 39 bases, with the frame set at the first base. This record belongs to a study of blood T cells in healthy people across ages (dated by TCRdb to about 2015). About the investigation overall: In model experiments, roughly one uniquely barcoded TCR beta cDNA molecule per two T cells was captured by template switching. The study measured age-related changes in TCR beta repertoire diversity using deep sequencing normalized with unique cDNA molecular identifiers. Four age groups were formed from the donors: young (average 16 years), middle-aged (approximately 40), aged (around 68) and long-lived (less than 85). To avoid experimental bias, donors of different ages were randomly spread across the sequencing lanes. Two additional independent replicas of 1 million unique cDNA reads from the same blood draw were analyzed for two donors (one aged 18 to 30 and one aged 80 or older). Study-wide findings and limitations: Because profiling used bulk unsorted PBMCs, naive and antigen-experienced compartments could not be compared conclusively. Donor CMV infection status was unknown, potentially confounding age-related changes in expanded clonotypes. The percentage of naive T cells measured by flow cytometry correlated strongly with observed TCR beta diversity. As age increased, observed TCR beta diversity per million T cells dropped in a roughly linear way, and a significant reduction was already evident by age roughly 36. Estimates of total diversity based on one million sequenced T cells were regarded as lower bounds and as underestimates. Compared with the aged group, the long-lived group had more naive CD4+ T cells, fewer expanded clones and increased TCR diversity, a pattern suggesting age selection.

Systemically healthy Caucasian individuals from Russia, over 30 in total and aged about 6 to 95 years, were included as donors. Each donor gave around 9.8 milliliters of peripheral blood, collected into EDTA-treated Vacutainer tubes. Ficoll-Paque density-gradient centrifugation was used to isolate PBMCs, with at least 6 million obtained per sample. Trizol reagent was used to extract total RNA from PBMCs, with at least 5.5 micrograms per sample. For every donor, an aliquot of PBMCs went through flow cytometry to measure the percentages of naive CD45RAhigh/CD27high T cells. This clonotype originated in a man aged 25-45 years in good health. The sequenced sample was blood. This chain is built from TRBV15 and TRBJ2-1; TRBD1 is perhaps the D gene, given 6 matching bases. The CDR3 protein: CATSILRAGEKFF. The nucleotides are TGTGCCACCAGCATTCTCCGCGCAGGGGAAAAGTTCTTC. With the rest looked up from the reference TRBV15 and TRBJ2-1 genes rather than sequenced, the full variable domain is DAMVIQNPRYQVTQFGKPVTLSCSQTLNHNVMYWYQQKSSQAPKLLFHYYDKDFNNEADTPDNFQSRRPNTSFCFLDIRSPGLGDTAMYLCATSILRAGEKFFGPGTRLTVL.